A selection of T cell receptor beta chains follows, all from one sample in a study of shared clonotypes between healthy human individuals. Sequenced by immunoSEQ multiplex PCR; TCRdb stores in-frame clones only, minus some. The sample gives just over 2,000,000 clones, about 95% of which show up once; 0.85% to 1.3% is in the top ten. Sequencing was done on a sample of naive CD8+ T cells sorted from blood. The source of these receptors is a man younger than 30 in good health. CDR3s include the opening cysteine and the closing phenylalanine or tryptophan. Fields, in order: V gene, clone size, D gene, J gene, CDR3 protein, CDR3 DNA. D genes are given only for firm matches. Some rows have no size entry. The others give once, few or many, or a class for an expanded clone.

TRBV7-3	.	TRBD2	TRBJ2-3	CASSPRTSGGPFTDTQYF	TGTGCCAGCAGCCCACGGACTAGCGGGGGTCCTTTCACAGATACGCAGTATTTT
TRBV11-2	.	.	TRBJ1-2	CASSLEADSVRQDGYTF	TGTGCCAGCAGCTTAGAAGCAGATTCGGTGCGTCAGGATGGCTACACCTTC
TRBV28	.	.	TRBJ1-5	CASSFAGDGNQPQHF	TGTGCCAGCAGTTTCGCAGGGGACGGCAATCAGCCCCAGCATTTT
TRBV4-3	.	.	TRBJ2-7	CASSQWISYEQYF	TGCGCCAGCAGCCAATGGATCTCCTACGAGCAGTACTTC
TRBV5-4	.	.	TRBJ2-7	CASSLDRVHEQYF	TGTGCCAGCAGCTTGGACAGGGTCCACGAGCAGTACTTC
TRBV28	.	TRBD1	TRBJ1-1	CASSSRGPEAFF	TGTGCCAGCAGTTCCAGGGGGCCTGAAGCTTTCTTT
TRBV28	.	.	TRBJ1-1	CASSLTGRTEAFF	TGTGCCAGCAGTTTAACGGGGCGGACTGAAGCTTTCTTT
TRBV6-5	.	.	TRBJ2-5	CASSPFTGQETQYF	TGTGCCAGCAGTCCCTTCACCGGGCAAGAGACCCAGTACTTC
TRBV14	.	.	TRBJ2-3	CASSPLAWGTDTQYF	TGTGCCAGCAGCCCGCTAGCCTGGGGGACAGATACGCAGTATTTT
TRBV7-9	.	.	TRBJ1-5	CASSLAKGGNQPQHF	TGTGCCAGCAGCTTAGCGAAGGGTGGCAATCAGCCCCAGCATTTT
TRBV30	.	TRBD2	TRBJ2-1	CAWSASGGFEFF	TGTGCCTGGAGTGCTAGCGGGGGTTTCGAGTTCTTC
TRBV10-2	.	.	TRBJ1-2	CASSDSYGYTF	TGCGCCAGCAGTGATAGCTATGGCTACACCTTC
TRBV13	.	.	TRBJ2-5	CASSLSQGRETQYF	TGTGCCAGCAGCTTAAGTCAGGGGAGAGAGACCCAGTACTTC
TRBV2	once	.	TRBJ2-3	CASSSGPSTDTQYF	TGTGCCAGCAGTTCGGGGCCTAGCACAGATACGCAGTATTTT
TRBV2	.	.	TRBJ2-7	CASTERGTFYEQYF	TGTGCCAGCACCGAGAGGGGCACCTTCTACGAGCAGTACTTC
TRBV7-9	.	TRBD1	TRBJ1-1	CASSLTGGLNTEAFF	TGTGCCAGCAGCTTGACAGGGGGCCTGAACACTGAAGCTTTCTTT
TRBV28	.	.	TRBJ1-4	CATSWKAEKLFF	TGTGCCACCTCATGGAAAGCTGAAAAACTGTTTTTT
TRBV18	.	TRBD2	TRBJ2-4	CASSPYSGDSFWNIQYF	TGTGCCAGCTCACCCTATAGCGGGGATTCGTTCTGGAACATTCAGTACTTC
TRBV14	.	.	TRBJ1-2	CASSQDLTHAIYGYTF	TGTGCCAGCAGCCAAGATTTGACTCATGCAATCTATGGCTACACCTTC
TRBV7-8	.	TRBD2	TRBJ2-1	CASSWPTGTSGYNEQFF	TGTGCCAGCAGCTGGCCGACCGGGACTAGCGGATACAATGAGCAGTTCTTC
TRBV13	.	.	TRBJ2-5	CASSSGSEGETQYF	TGTGCCAGCAGCTCGGGCTCCGAGGGAGAGACCCAGTACTTC
TRBV9	.	.	TRBJ2-7	CASSAEWGPTYEQYF	TGTGCCAGCAGCGCAGAGTGGGGGCCCACCTACGAGCAGTACTTC
TRBV2	.	.	TRBJ2-7	CASSGDKTYEQYF	TGTGCCAGCAGCGGGGACAAAACCTACGAGCAGTACTTC
TRBV9	few	.	TRBJ1-5	CASSVAGKFNQPQHF	TGTGCCAGCAGCGTAGCAGGAAAGTTCAATCAGCCCCAGCATTTT
TRBV4-1	.	TRBD1	TRBJ2-1	CASSQAGTGGPNEQFF	TGCGCCAGCAGCCAAGCAGGGACAGGGGGCCCCAATGAGCAGTTCTTC
TRBV4-1	.	.	TRBJ2-7	CASSQFGSSYEQYF	TGCGCCAGCAGCCAATTCGGGAGCTCCTACGAGCAGTACTTC
TRBV21-1	.	.	TRBJ1-6	CASSTRPRGNSPLHF	TGTGCCAGCAGCACCAGGCCTCGAGGGAATTCACCCCTCCACTTT
TRBV27	.	.	TRBJ1-6	CASSLAQALPGEPLHF	TGTGCCAGCAGTTTGGCACAGGCCCTCCCTGGGGAACCCCTCCACTTT
TRBV5-1	once	.	TRBJ2-7	CASSLGAGNSYEQYF	TGCGCCAGCAGCTTGGGTGCAGGGAACTCCTACGAGCAGTACTTC
TRBV6-5	.	TRBD2	TRBJ2-5	CASSSLGSGAETQYF	TGTGCCAGCAGTTCCCTAGGTAGCGGGGCCGAGACCCAGTACTTC
TRBV5-1	.	TRBD1	TRBJ2-7	CASSWDSSDYEQYF	TGCGCCAGCAGCTGGGACAGTTCTGACTACGAGCAGTACTTC
TRBV30	.	TRBD1	TRBJ1-6	CALDRDDSPLHF	TGTGCCTTGGACAGGGATGATTCACCCCTCCACTTT
TRBV4-1	.	.	TRBJ2-7	CASSQGTDLSYEQYF	TGCGCCAGCAGCCAAGGGACAGATCTTTCCTACGAGCAGTACTTC
TRBV28	.	.	TRBJ1-1	CASTPKSPPEAFF	TGTGCCAGCACCCCAAAGAGTCCCCCCGAAGCTTTCTTT
TRBV30	.	TRBD1	TRBJ2-7	CAWSVQTGPVDEQYF	TGTGCCTGGAGTGTACAGACAGGGCCCGTGGACGAGCAGTACTTC
TRBV6-1	.	TRBD1	TRBJ2-2	CASSNLGQATGELFF	TGTGCCAGCAGTAATTTGGGACAGGCAACCGGGGAGCTGTTTTTT
TRBV9	.	TRBD2	TRBJ2-1	CASSGGLAGGNEQFF	TGTGCCAGCAGCGGGGGACTAGCGGGAGGGAATGAGCAGTTCTTC
TRBV10-3	.	.	TRBJ1-2	CAISDARVPRVGYTF	TGTGCCATCAGTGACGCCCGGGTTCCAAGAGTTGGCTACACCTTC
TRBV4-2	.	.	TRBJ2-5	CASSQKGLGYQETQYF	TGTGCCAGCAGCCAAAAGGGGCTTGGGTACCAAGAGACCCAGTACTTC
TRBV28	.	TRBD2	TRBJ2-7	CASSSSSGLAGGGYSYEQYF	TGTGCCAGCAGTTCCTCCTCGGGACTAGCGGGGGGCGGATACTCCTACGAGCAGTACTTC
TRBV28	few	.	TRBJ1-4	CASSFRGAEATNEKLFF	TGTGCCAGCAGTTTCCGTGGGGCAGAAGCAACTAATGAAAAACTGTTTTTT
TRBV30	.	.	TRBJ1-1	CAWSRIPAEEAFF	TGTGCCTGGTCCCGTATTCCGGCGGAAGAAGCTTTCTTT
TRBV5-6	once	.	TRBJ2-3	CASSLGIALDTQYF	TGTGCCAGCAGCTTGGGGATAGCGTTAGATACGCAGTATTTT
TRBV19	.	TRBD1	TRBJ2-7	CASSIGRGLYEQYF	TGTGCCAGTAGTATAGGCAGGGGGCTCTACGAGCAGTACTTC
TRBV5-8	.	TRBD1	TRBJ2-1	CASSLSSGQGLNEQFF	TGTGCCAGCAGCTTATCCTCGGGACAGGGTCTCAATGAGCAGTTCTTC
TRBV6-6	once	TRBD1	TRBJ2-5	CASSSYRGEGETQYF	TGTGCCAGCAGTTCTTACAGGGGGGAAGGGGAGACCCAGTACTTC
TRBV5-1	.	.	TRBJ2-1	CASSLGTPSNEQFF	TGCGCCAGCAGCTTAGGGACCCCGAGCAATGAGCAGTTCTTC
TRBV28	.	.	TRBJ1-5	CASSFGQNSNQPQHF	TGTGCCAGCAGTTTCGGTCAAAATAGCAATCAGCCCCAGCATTTT
TRBV29-1	.	TRBD2	TRBJ2-3	CSVPRGGTDTQYF	TGCAGCGTGCCCCGGGGGGGCACAGATACGCAGTATTTT
TRBV19	.	TRBD1	TRBJ1-1	CASSYFTGGNTEAFF	TGTGCCAGTAGTTACTTCACAGGGGGCAACACTGAAGCTTTCTTT
TRBV5-6	.	.	TRBJ2-7	CASSLGTDFGSYEQYF	TGTGCCAGCAGCTTGGGGACAGACTTCGGCTCCTACGAGCAGTACTTC
TRBV7-8	.	TRBD2	TRBJ2-3	CASSLVGLAEVDTQYF	TGTGCCAGCAGCTTAGTGGGACTAGCGGAGGTGGATACGCAGTATTTT
TRBV29-1	.	.	TRBJ2-2	CSSEGGAGELFF	TGCAGCTCCGAGGGGGGGGCCGGGGAGCTGTTTTTT
TRBV6-5	.	TRBD1	TRBJ2-7	CASSSPRDRGTYEQYF	TGTGCCAGCAGTTCGCCGAGGGACAGGGGGACCTACGAGCAGTACTTC
TRBV13	.	.	TRBJ2-7	CASSPPGSYEQYF	TGTGCCAGCAGCCCACCGGGGAGTTACGAGCAGTACTTC
TRBV29-1	.	.	TRBJ1-1	CSVAGGDKNTEAFF	TGCAGCGTTGCAGGAGGGGATAAGAACACTGAAGCTTTCTTT
TRBV28	.	.	TRBJ1-3	CASTPSLSGNTIYF	TGTGCCAGCACCCCTAGCCTCTCTGGAAACACCATATATTTT
TRBV6-5	.	.	TRBJ2-1	CASSSGGGWHNEQFF	TGTGCCAGCAGCTCCGGTGGGGGTTGGCACAATGAGCAGTTCTTC
TRBV4-2	.	.	TRBJ1-1	CASSQVEGAAEAFF	TGTGCCAGCAGCCAAGTCGAGGGTGCAGCTGAAGCTTTCTTT
TRBV9	few	.	TRBJ1-2	CASSGAPDGYTF	TGTGCCAGCAGCGGAGCCCCGGATGGCTACACCTTC